A single sample is the source of the 31 T cell receptor beta chains below, sequenced in a study of blood T cell repertoires in COVID-19 (dated by TCRdb to 2020 to 2021). The library was built by means of the immunoSEQ multiplex PCR assay. TCRdb took this table from immuneACCESS and kept in-frame rearrangements with V and J called. Such tables lack part of the clones; where checked against another copy, unresolved V genes explain under half of the gap, and the rest is unexplained. In all, the sample holds 150,000 to 200,000 clones, and about four fifths of those were seen once. The ten largest make up approximately 10% of the sample. Material: PBMCs or T cells enriched from blood (not recorded which). These receptor sequences come from a man aged 45-60 years who had recovered from COVID-19.

This chain uses TRBV7-3 with TRBJ2-7; TRBD2 agrees at 9 bases. The CDR3 is 15 residues long. Germline-derived CDR1 and CDR2 are SGHTA and FQGTGA. After removal of 2 bases from V and 6 bases from J, the junction contained 8 bases not matched to a gene. CDR3 residues: CASSLGGTSFGEQYF. DNA of the CDR3: TGTGCCAGCAGCTTAGGTGGGACTAGCTTCGGCGAGCAGTACTTC.

The V gene is TRBV2, the J gene TRBJ2-7; D gene ambiguous. Deletions cut 7 bases from V and 0 bases from J, with 4 bases between. The CDR3 has 11 amino acids. The V gene's germline CDR1 is SNHLY and CDR2 FYNNEI. In DNA, the CDR3 is TGTGCCAGCACAGGCTCCTACGAGCAGTACTTC. Amino acid sequence: CASTGSYEQYF.

The chain couples TRBV6-5 to TRBJ1-5, with TRBD1 identical over 7 bases. V trimming: 9 bases; J trimming: 4 bases; junction bases outside the gene matches: 12. Germline CDR1 reads MNHEY; CDR2 reads SVGAGI. CDR3 size: 15 residues. CDR3 residues: CASSLSRGTNQPQHF. CDR3 DNA sequence: TGTGCCAGTTCCCTAAGCAGGGGGACGAATCAGCCCCAGCATTTT.

Only a few counts were recorded for this clone. The gene calls are TRBV28 and TRBJ2-7; D not certain. The CDR3 is 12 amino acids. CDR1 MDHEN and CDR2 SYDVKM come from the germline V gene. The V end was cut by 8 bases, the J end by 6 bases, with 14 bases between. The CDR3 DNA sequence: TGTGCCAGCGGGTATCTGCCGGGCGAGCAGTACTTC. Translating gives CASGYLPGEQYF. Based on the CDR3 plus reference TRBV28 and TRBJ2-7, the full variable domain is DVKVTQSSRYLVKRTGEKVFLECVQDMDHENMFWYRQDPGLGLRLIYFSYDVKMKEKGDIPEGYSVSREKKERFSLILESASTNQTSMYLCASGYLPGEQYFGPGTRLTVT.

Only one count was recorded for this clone. The rearrangement uses TRBV28 and TRBJ2-7; perhaps TRBD1 as D (6 bases). V gave up 8 bases and J gave up 1 base, with 15 bases separating them. CDR1 is MDHEN and CDR2 is SYDVKM in the germline V gene. The CDR3 extends over 14 amino acids. The CDR3 nucleotides are TGTGCCAGCGTAGACAGGATAGGATCCTACGAGCAGTACTTC. Translating it yields CASVDRIGSYEQYF.

The gene calls are TRBV28 and TRBJ2-7; weak D call: TRBD2 (6 bases). Trimming took 6 bases from V and 4 from J, leaving 19 bases between them. This CDR3 is 15 amino acids long. Germline values: CDR1 MDHEN, CDR2 SYDVKM. Here the CDR3 DNA reads TGTGCCAGCAGCCCTCAACCGGGAGCCGGGTACGAGCAGTACTTC. Amino acids: CASSPQPGAGYEQYF.

The count of this clone is one. This chain uses TRBV10-2 with TRBJ2-1; no definite D call. V was shortened by 2 bases and J by 14 bases, with 16 bases between the two germline ends. Per germline, CDR1 WSHSY and CDR2 SAAADI. The CDR3 covers 13 residues. The chain's CDR3 is CASSEEVASNEFF. In nucleotides, the CDR3 is TGCGCCAGCAGTGAGGAGGTCGCCTCGAACGAGTTCTTC.

V is TRBV19 and J is TRBJ2-6, with 8 bases fitting TRBD1. This CDR3 region has 14 residues. Per the germline V gene, CDR1 is LNHDA and CDR2 is SQIVND (reference sequence). CDR3 DNA: TGTGCGATCGGACAGGGAACCGGGGCCAACGTCCTGACTTTC. This encodes CAIGQGTGANVLTF.

This clone was counted between two and nine times. V gene TRBV7-6 combines with J gene TRBJ2-2; D remains unclear. Trimming removed 7 bases at V and 1 base at J, with 16 bases between. In germline, CDR1 is SGHVS, CDR2 FNYEAQ. The CDR3 loop spans 16 amino acids. The CDR3 coding sequence is TGTGCCAGCACAAAGAGCCTTACCTGGAACACCGGGGAGCTGTTTTTT. It encodes CASTKSLTWNTGELFF.

This chain links TRBV7-2 with TRBJ1-5, with 10 bases fitting TRBD1. Germline lookup yields CDR1 SGHTA and CDR2 FQGNSA. The CDR3 contains 16 residues. The J segment lost 1 base and the V segment lost 5 bases, leaving 5 bases of the junction unmatched. The DNA for the CDR3 is TGTGCCAGCAGCCTGGACAGGGGGTCAAGCAATCAGCCCCAGCATTTT. Protein product: CASSLDRGSSNQPQHF.

The chain is built from TRBV7-9 and TRBJ1-2; the match to TRBD1 covers 9 bases. CDR3 length: 15 residues. V lost 1 base to trimming and J lost 8 bases; unmatched junction nucleotides: 8. Per the germline V gene, CDR1 is SEHNR and CDR2 is FQNEAQ (reference sequence). CDR3 coding DNA: TGTGCCAGCAGCTTAGGAGGGGACAGGGTACAGGGCTACACCTTC. Amino acids: CASSLGGDRVQGYTF. Full variable domain (remainder filled in from reference TRBV7-9 and TRBJ1-2): DTGVSQNPRHKITKRGQNVTFRCDPISEHNRLYWYRQTLGQGPEFLTYFQNEAQLEKSRLLSDRFSAERPKGSFSTLEIQRTEQGDSAMYLCASSLGGDRVQGYTFGSGTRLTVV.

The V gene is TRBV12-3 or TRBV12-4, the J gene TRBJ1-5; maybe TRBD1 (5 bases). This CDR3 region has 13 residues. The V end lost 8 bases, the J end lost 3 bases, and 11 bases lay between the germline ends. The CDR3, as DNA: TGTGCCAGCGGCTACAGGCCCAATCAGCCCCAGCATTTT. Protein product: CASGYRPNQPQHF.

The chain uses TRBV3-1 (or the pseudogene TRBV3-2) and TRBJ1-4; 7 nucleotides align to TRBD1. The CDR3 is 15 residues long. From germline, CDR1 is LGHDT and CDR2 YNNKEL (reference sequence). Germline trimming cut 4 bases from V and 4 bases from J; bases unmatched to any gene: 6. CDR3 nucleotide sequence: TGTGCCAGCAGCCTCGACAGGGAGTTTAATGAAAAACTGTTTTTT. Its translation: CASSLDREFNEKLFF.

The chain links TRBV28 to TRBJ2-1; D is ambiguous. V gave up 6 bases and J gave up 15 bases, with 18 bases separating them. This CDR3 is built from 12 residues. The germline V gene has CDR1 MDHEN and CDR2 SYDVKM. The DNA of the CDR3 is TGTGCCAGCAGCCTAACTGGAGACCCGCCGTTCTTC. This sequence encodes CASSLTGDPPFF.

The chain is built from TRBV20-1 and TRBJ2-1; tentatively, D is TRBD2 (7 bases). Trimming cost V 3 bases and J 10 bases, with 16 bases left between them. The CDR3 totals 13 residues. The V gene's germline CDR1 is DFQATT and CDR2 SNEGSKA (reference sequence). DNA of the CDR3: TGCAGTGCTAGTGGGGGGGGGCTCAAAGAGCAGTTCTTC. Its protein is CSASGGGLKEQFF.

This clone was detected a few times. The chain is built from TRBV18 and TRBJ2-3, with D perhaps TRBD1 (6 bases). The CDR3 sequence is 15 residues long. Trimming took off 1 base at V and 4 bases at J, with 12 bases between the two ends. The germline gives CDR1 KGHSH, CDR2 LQKENI. This chain's CDR3 is CASSPLSTGPDTQYF. CDR3 in DNA: TGTGCCAGCTCACCACTGAGTACAGGGCCAGATACGCAGTATTTT.

This chain uses TRBV5-1 with TRBJ2-3; 7 bases are a match to TRBD2. Germline V gene sequence: CDR1 SGHRS, CDR2 YFSETQ. V trimming: 4 bases; J trimming: 6 bases; junction bases outside the gene matches: 5. This CDR3 comprises 13 residues. Here the CDR3 reads CASSPTLADTQYF. The CDR3 DNA follows: TGCGCCAGCAGCCCGACACTAGCGGATACGCAGTATTTT. The entire variable domain, with the rest obtained from reference TRBV5-1 and TRBJ2-3, is as follows: KAGVTQTPRYLIKTRGQQVTLSCSPISGHRSVSWYQQTPGQGLQFLFEYFSETQRNKGNFPGRFSGRQFSNSRSEMNVSTLELGDSALYLCASSPTLADTQYFGPGTRLTVL.

V gene TRBV7-8 combines with J gene TRBJ2-1; no clear D gene. The V and J ends lost 1 base and 7 bases respectively, with 8 bases between them. Germline V lookup: CDR1 SGHVS, CDR2 FQNEAQ. The CDR3 loop spans 13 amino acids. CDR3 nucleotides: TGTGCCAGCAGCTTAGGGAGTCAAAATGAGCAGTTCTTC. Its protein is CASSLGSQNEQFF.

This clone has a handful of counts. This chain connects TRBV7-9 to TRBJ2-4; possibly TRBD2 for D (5 bases). V was cut by 3 bases and J by 9 bases, with 12 bases left in between. This CDR3 region has 13 residues. Germline V lookup: CDR1 SEHNR, CDR2 FQNEAQ (reference sequence). CDR3: CASSFNPGSIQYF. CDR3 coding DNA: TGTGCCAGCAGCTTTAACCCGGGAAGCATTCAGTACTTC.

The rearrangement uses TRBV7-9 and TRBJ2-7; a weak D match, TRBD2 (6 bases). The CDR3 extends over 13 amino acids. The V end was cut by 6 bases, the J end by 5 bases, with 14 bases between. Germline V gene lookup returns CDR1 SEHNR and CDR2 FQNEAQ (reference sequence). DNA for the CDR3: TGTGCCAGCAGTGCGACTAGTGGCGACGAGCAGTACTTC. This codes for CASSATSGDEQYF. Drawing the rest from reference TRBV7-9 and TRBJ2-7, the complete variable domain is DTGVSQNPRHKITKRGQNVTFRCDPISEHNRLYWYRQTLGQGPEFLTYFQNEAQLEKSRLLSDRFSAERPKGSFSTLEIQRTEQGDSAMYLCASSATSGDEQYFGPGTRLTVT.

CDR3 protein: CASSLRPSGVPTNYGYTF. Here the CDR3 DNA reads TGTGCCAGCAGTTTACGCCCGTCAGGGGTTCCCACTAACTATGGCTACACCTTC. V and J are TRBV27 and TRBJ1-2, with D possibly matching TRBD1 (6 bases). This CDR3 spans 18 amino acids. Germline CDR1 is MNHEY and CDR2 is SMNVEV (reference sequence). V gave up 2 bases and J gave up 0 bases, with 19 bases separating them.

This chain links TRBV27 with TRBJ2-3, with a possible D match to TRBD2 (6 bases). This CDR3 comprises 14 residues. Germline-derived CDR1 and CDR2 are MNHEY and SMNVEV (reference sequence). The V end was cut by 2 bases, the J end by 4 bases, with 10 bases between. As DNA, the CDR3 is TGTGCCAGCAGTTTAGGGACTCCTGCAGATACGCAGTATTTT. It specifies CASSLGTPADTQYF.

The V and J genes are TRBV18 and TRBJ1-2; 8 bases map to TRBD1. The CDR3 sequence is 15 residues long. The germline V gene encodes CDR1 KGHSH and CDR2 LQKENI. Trimming took 1 base from V and 5 from J; bases not matched to a gene: 6. The CDR3 loop reads CASSPRRGQEYGYTF. The CDR3 DNA reads as TGTGCCAGCTCACCACGCAGGGGGCAAGAGTATGGCTACACCTTC.

This chain joins TRBV18 and TRBJ2-7, with D perhaps matching TRBD1 (5 bases). The V end was cut by 3 bases, the J end by 0 bases, with 18 bases between. Germline V CDR1 and CDR2: KGHSH, LQKENI. This CDR3 region has 17 residues. For the CDR3, the DNA is TGTGCCAGCTCACCCATACCTCAGGGTACCACCTCCTACGAGCAGTACTTC. Translating gives CASSPIPQGTTSYEQYF.

The chain is built from TRBV27 and TRBJ2-7, with TRBD1 identical over 9 bases. Losses at the gene ends were 8 bases for V and 5 bases for J; bases not matched to a gene: 4. The germline V gene has CDR1 MNHEY and CDR2 SMNVEV (reference sequence). The CDR3 extends over 12 amino acids. The CDR3 DNA reads TGTGCCAGCCAGGACAGGGGACACGAGCAGTACTTC. Translating gives CASQDRGHEQYF.

This chain links TRBV18 with TRBJ2-4, with D uncertain. There are 13 residues in the CDR3. Germline assignment: CDR1 KGHSH and CDR2 LQKENI. The V end lost 3 bases, the J end lost 5 bases, and 8 bases lay between the germline ends. CDR3: CASSPDTENIQYF. The CDR3 nucleotides are TGTGCCAGCTCACCTGACACAGAAAACATTCAGTACTTC.

This chain links TRBV6-5 with TRBJ1-2; 12 bases map to TRBD1. This CDR3 spans 16 amino acids. The germline CDR1 and CDR2 sequences are MNHEY and SVGAGI. V was pared by 2 bases and J by 8 bases, with 9 bases of the junction left unmatched. The CDR3 DNA reads as TGTGCCAGCAGTTACGCCCTGGGACAGGGGGCTGGAGGCTACACCTTC. Its translation is CASSYALGQGAGGYTF.

CDR3 DNA sequence: TGTGCCAGCAGCTGGTCCGGACAGGGGAACTACGAGCAGTACTTC. Residues: CASSWSGQGNYEQYF. The chain has TRBV11-2 and TRBJ2-7; 9 bases line up with TRBD1. Germline-derived CDR1 and CDR2 are SGHAT and FQNNGV. The CDR3 is 15 amino acids. The junction had 7 bases not matched to a gene; V was cut back by 4 bases and J by 3 bases.

The chain employs TRBV6-1 and TRBJ2-7; possible D gene TRBD1, 5 bases. Germline V lookup: CDR1 MNHNS, CDR2 SASEGT. CDR3 length equals 12 residues. V was pared by 3 bases and J by 8 bases, with 11 bases between. The CDR3 DNA sequence: TGTGCCAGCAGTGAGGGGCAACTCAAGCAGTACTTC. This encodes CASSEGQLKQYF.

J is TRBJ2-5 and V is TRBV29-1; D may be TRBD2 (6 bases). The CDR3 totals 12 residues. The V gene's germline CDR1 is SQVTM and CDR2 ANQGSEA. The V and J ends lost 4 bases and 5 bases respectively, with 11 bases between them. The DNA of the CDR3 is TGCAGCGTTGTGGGGGGTGGGGAGACCCAGTACTTC. This encodes CSVVGGGETQYF.

This clone has a handful of counts. The V and J genes are TRBV20-1 and TRBJ2-7, with 9 bases that match TRBD1. The CDR3 is made up of 11 amino acids. The germline gives CDR1 DFQATT, CDR2 SNEGSKA (reference sequence). The CDR3, as DNA: TGCAGCGAACAGGGGGCCGGTGAGCAGTACTTC. This sequence encodes CSEQGAGEQYF.